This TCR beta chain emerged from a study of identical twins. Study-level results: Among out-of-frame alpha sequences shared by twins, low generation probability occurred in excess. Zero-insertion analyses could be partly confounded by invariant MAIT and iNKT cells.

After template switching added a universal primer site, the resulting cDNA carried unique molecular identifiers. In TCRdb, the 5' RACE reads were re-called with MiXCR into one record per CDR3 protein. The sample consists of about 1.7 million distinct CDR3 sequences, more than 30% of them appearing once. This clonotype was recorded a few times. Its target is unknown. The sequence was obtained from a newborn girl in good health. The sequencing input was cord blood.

The CDR3 nucleotides are TGTGCCAGCAGTTTAGGGACAGGGAATAACTATGGCTACACCTTC. Translated, it gives CASSLGTGNNYGYTF. The V gene is TRBV12-3 or TRBV12-4, the J gene TRBJ1-2; TRBD1 aligns across 8 bases. V was clipped by 1 base and J by 1 base; unmatched bases: 2. The CDR3 is 15 amino acids.